The sequence of this T cell receptor (beta chain) was determined in a study of blood T cell repertoires in COVID-19. There are 13 residues in the CDR3. Germline V gene lookup returns CDR1 SQVTM and CDR2 ANQGSEA. V was clipped by 6 bases and J by 0 bases, with 11 bases between them. Using immunoSEQ multiplex PCR, the repertoire was profiled, and TCRdb retains in-frame clones only, with some absent. The sample carries about 430,000 clones, nearly 90% recorded once. This clone was found once. V usage is TRBV29-1 and J usage is TRBJ1-1, with D possibly TRBD1 on 5 matching bases. The TCR sequence derives from a woman aged 18 to 35 who had been exposed to COVID-19. The specimen sequenced was PBMCs or T cells enriched from blood (not recorded which). CDR3 loop: CSVKQALNTEAFF. The CDR3 nucleotides are TGCAGCGTGAAACAGGCGTTGAACACTGAAGCTTTCTTT. The full variable domain, its missing parts supplied by reference TRBV29-1 and TRBJ1-1, is SAVISQKPSRDICQRGTSLTIQCQVDSQVTMMFWYRQQPGQSLTLIATANQGSEATYESGFVIDKFPISRPNLTFSTLTVSNMSPEDSSIYLCSVKQALNTEAFFGQGTRLTVV.